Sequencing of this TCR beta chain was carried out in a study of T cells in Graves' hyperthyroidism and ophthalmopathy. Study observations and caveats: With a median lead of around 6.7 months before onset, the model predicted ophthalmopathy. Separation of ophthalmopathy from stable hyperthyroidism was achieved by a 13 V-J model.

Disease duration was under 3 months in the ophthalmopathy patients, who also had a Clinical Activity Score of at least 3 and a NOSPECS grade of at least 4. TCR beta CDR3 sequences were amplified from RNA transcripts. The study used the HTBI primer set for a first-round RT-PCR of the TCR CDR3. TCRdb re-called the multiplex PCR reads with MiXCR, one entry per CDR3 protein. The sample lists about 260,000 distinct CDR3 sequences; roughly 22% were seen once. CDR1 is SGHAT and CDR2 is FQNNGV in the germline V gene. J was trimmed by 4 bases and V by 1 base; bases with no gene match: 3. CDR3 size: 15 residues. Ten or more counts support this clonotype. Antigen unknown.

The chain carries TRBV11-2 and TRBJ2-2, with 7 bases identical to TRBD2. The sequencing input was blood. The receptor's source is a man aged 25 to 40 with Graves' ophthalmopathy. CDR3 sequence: CASSLAPGGTGELFF. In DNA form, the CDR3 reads TGTGCCAGCAGCTTAGCGCCGGGGGGCACCGGGGAGCTGTTTTTT.